Below, 29 T cell receptor beta chains from the same sample are listed, as sequenced in a study of somatic mutations in cytotoxic T cells in rheumatoid arthritis. Profiled with immunoSEQ multiplex PCR; TCRdb holds only in-frame clones, not every one. The sample records 18,000 or so clones, about 80% being singletons. What was sequenced was CD8+ T cells sorted from blood. The receptor source for this set is an adult with rheumatoid arthritis.

This chain joins TRBV5-1 and TRBJ2-6; maybe TRBD1 (6 bases). Germline CDR1 is SGHRS and CDR2 is YFSETQ. The CDR3 has 19 amino acids. Trimming removed 4 bases from V and 1 base from J, with 21 bases in between. CDR3: CASSGGTGSQVSGANVLTF. CDR3 in DNA: TGCGCCAGCAGCGGAGGAACAGGGTCCCAGGTATCTGGGGCCAACGTCCTGACTTTC.

The chain uses TRBV5-5 and TRBJ2-3, with D perhaps TRBD1 (6 bases). V shed 4 bases and J shed 4 bases, with 10 bases lying between them. Per the germline V gene, CDR1 is SGHKS and CDR2 is YYEKEE (reference sequence). The length of the CDR3 is 13 residues. The CDR3 DNA reads as TGTGCCAGCAGCCCCGAGGGGGCAGATACGCAGTATTTT. The encoded protein is CASSPEGADTQYF.

The V gene is TRBV4-1, the J gene TRBJ1-3; D unclear. V was cut by 6 bases and J by 4 bases, with 4 bases left in between. Looked up from germline, CDR1 is MGHRA and CDR2 is YSYEKL. The CDR3 consists of 11 residues. The CDR3 DNA is TGCGCCAGCAGGCTAGGAAACACCATATATTTT. Protein product: CASRLGNTIYF.

The chain links TRBV5-1 to TRBJ1-2; D unresolved. Germline-derived CDR1 and CDR2 are SGHRS and YFSETQ. The CDR3 loop spans 13 amino acids. The V and J ends lost 0 bases and 2 bases respectively, with 5 bases between them. CDR3 residues: CASSLGGNYGYTF. CDR3 sequence (DNA): TGCGCCAGCAGCTTGGGAGGGAACTATGGCTACACCTTC. The whole variable domain, remainder taken from reference TRBV5-1 and TRBJ1-2, is KAGVTQTPRYLIKTRGQQVTLSCSPISGHRSVSWYQQTPGQGLQFLFEYFSETQRNKGNFPGRFSGRQFSNSRSEMNVSTLELGDSALYLCASSLGGNYGYTFGSGTRLTVV.

This clone was detected only a few times. The gene calls are TRBV7-2 and TRBJ2-3; 11 bases match TRBD2. Germline CDR1 and CDR2: SGHTA and FQGNSA. V was clipped by 0 bases and J by 0 bases; unmatched bases: 8. There are 19 residues in the CDR3. The CDR3 DNA reads TGTGCCAGCAGCTTAGCCCCTAGCGGGGGGTTAACTAGCACAGATACGCAGTATTTT. Protein: CASSLAPSGGLTSTDTQYF.

The V call is TRBV5-1, the J call TRBJ2-1; 10 bases align to TRBD2. The V segment lost 0 bases and the J segment 0 bases; nucleotides outside the gene matches: 3. This CDR3 contains 17 residues. In germline, CDR1 is SGHRS, CDR2 YFSETQ. This CDR3 is CASSLEASGSSYNEQFF. The CDR3 bases are TGCGCCAGCAGCTTGGAAGCTAGCGGGAGCTCCTACAATGAGCAGTTCTTC.

V usage is TRBV4-1 and J usage is TRBJ2-5; 10 nucleotides line up with TRBD2. With the DNA end fitting TRBJ2-7 better, the J assignment may be wrong. The CDR3 runs 15 residues. Germline V lookup: CDR1 MGHRA, CDR2 YSYEKL. CDR3 residues: CASSQRTSGTYEQYF. The CDR3 DNA reads TGCGCCAGCAGCCAAAGGACTAGCGGTACCTACGAGCAGTACTTC.

The chain has TRBV11-2 and TRBJ2-7; D is unclear. The CDR3 covers 12 residues. Trimming took off 2 bases at V and 5 bases at J, with 7 bases between the two ends. Germline V gene sequence: CDR1 SGHAT, CDR2 FQNNGV. CDR3 amino acids: CASSLSFDEQYF. In DNA form, the CDR3 reads TGTGCCAGCAGCTTATCTTTTGACGAGCAGTACTTC. Drawing the rest from reference TRBV11-2 and TRBJ2-7, the complete variable domain is EAGVAQSPRYKIIEKRQSVAFWCNPISGHATLYWYQQILGQGPKLLIQFQNNGVVDDSQLPKDRFSAERLKGVDSTLKIQPAKLEDSAVYLCASSLSFDEQYFGPGTRLTVT.

The J gene is TRBJ1-5, the V gene TRBV7-6, with D hard to call. The CDR3 sequence is 15 residues long. The V gene lost 1 base and the J gene lost 0 bases, with 7 bases spanning the gap. Germline V gene data show CDR1 as SGHVS and CDR2 as FNYEAQ. The CDR3 spells CASSLVGDSNQPQHF. The CDR3 DNA sequence: TGTGCCAGCAGCTTAGTTGGCGATAGCAATCAGCCCCAGCATTTT. Variable domain in full (rest from reference TRBV7-6 and TRBJ1-5): GAGVSQSPRYKVTKRGQDVALRCDPISGHVSLYWYRQALGQGPEFLTYFNYEAQQDKSGLPNDRFSAERPEGSISTLTIQRTEQRDSAMYRCASSLVGDSNQPQHFGDGTRLSIL.

The sample holds one count of this clone. The gene calls are TRBV2 and TRBJ2-7, with 9 bases that match TRBD1. This CDR3 is built from 17 residues. Germline CDR1 is SNHLY and CDR2 is FYNNEI. The ends lost 3 bases at V and 1 base at J; junction bases unmatched: 10. The CDR3 protein is CASSDGAGTGYSYEQYF. CDR3 coding DNA: TGTGCCAGCAGTGATGGCGCCGGGACAGGGTATTCCTACGAGCAGTACTTC.

The chain employs TRBV9 and TRBJ1-2, with 7 bases matching TRBD1. CDR3 length: 14 residues. V trimming: 0 bases; J trimming: 4 bases; junction bases outside the gene matches: 3. Germline CDR1 is SGDLS and CDR2 is YYNGEE. The CDR3 bases are TGTGCCAGCAGCGTAGAGGGACAGCGCTATGGCTACACCTTC. Its translation is CASSVEGQRYGYTF. The whole variable domain, remainder taken from reference TRBV9 and TRBJ1-2, is DSGVTQTPKHLITATGQRVTLRCSPRSGDLSVYWYQQSLDQGLQFLIQYYNGEERAKGNILERFSAQQFPDLHSELNLSSLELGDSALYFCASSVEGQRYGYTFGSGTRLTVV.

The rearrangement links TRBV27 to TRBJ1-1; a possible D gene is TRBD1 (5 bases). The V and J ends lost 7 bases and 0 bases respectively, with 12 bases between them. The CDR3 is 14 residues long. The germline gives CDR1 MNHEY, CDR2 SMNVEV (reference sequence). The CDR3 region has the DNA TGTGCCAGCATTGGATGGGGGATGAACACTGAAGCTTTCTTT. As protein: CASIGWGMNTEAFF.

The V and J genes are TRBV9 and TRBJ1-2; D not resolved. This CDR3 is built from 16 residues. The germline CDR1 and CDR2 sequences are SGDLS and YYNGEE. Deletions cut 4 bases from V and 4 bases from J, with 20 bases between. The CDR3 sequence is CASSPQQITPGYGYTF. The DNA of the CDR3 is TGTGCCAGCAGCCCGCAACAGATCACCCCTGGCTATGGCTACACCTTC.

The chain recombines TRBV2 with TRBJ2-7, with D unclear. The CDR3 runs 12 residues. The germline gives CDR1 SNHLY, CDR2 FYNNEI. V lost 3 bases and J 3 bases, leaving 6 bases between the germline ends. CDR3 protein: CASSDPRYEQYF. The CDR3, as DNA: TGTGCCAGCAGTGACCCCCGCTACGAGCAGTACTTC.

The chain links TRBV7-5 to TRBJ2-7; whether TRBD1, the table's D call, matches the DNA was not checked. TRBV7-5 is deemed a pseudogene. The CDR3 is 18 residues long. Here the CDR3 reads CARSLTPQGAILTYEQYF. CDR3 DNA: TGTGCCAGAAGCTTAACCCCTCAGGGGGCGATCCTCACCTACGAGCAGTACTTC.

The J gene is TRBJ1-1, the V gene TRBV2; TRBD1 matches 7 bases. The junction had 7 bases not matched to a gene; V was cut back by 7 bases and J by 5 bases. CDR3 length: 13 amino acids. The germline gives CDR1 SNHLY, CDR2 FYNNEI. This CDR3 is CASNPPGGTEAFF. The CDR3 region has the DNA TGTGCCAGCAATCCGCCAGGGGGGACTGAAGCTTTCTTT.

This chain joins TRBV9 and TRBJ2-1, with D possibly called TRBD1 or TRBD2 (6 bases each). Looked up from germline, CDR1 is SGDLS and CDR2 is YYNGEE. There are 14 residues in the CDR3. Trimming pared 4 bases from V and 6 bases from J, leaving 14 bases between. CDR3: CASSPLGGFNEQFF. The CDR3 DNA sequence: TGTGCCAGCAGCCCCCTAGGGGGGTTCAATGAGCAGTTCTTC.

J is TRBJ2-7 and V is TRBV4-2; no clear D. Looked up from germline, CDR1 is LGHNA and CDR2 is YNFKEQ. The CDR3 runs 14 residues. V was cut by 0 bases and J by 4 bases, with 10 bases left in between. The CDR3 here is CASSQDLGRYEQYF. Here the CDR3 DNA reads TGTGCCAGCAGCCAAGATCTTGGACGGTACGAGCAGTACTTC.

This chain uses TRBV19 with TRBJ2-7, with TRBD1 matching 8 bases. The CDR3 extends over 16 amino acids. After removal of 5 bases from V and 3 bases from J, the junction contained 12 bases not matched to a gene. Germline CDR1 LNHDA, CDR2 SQIVND (reference sequence). CDR3: CASSPGQVIWGYEQYF. The CDR3 nucleotides are TGTGCCAGTAGTCCGGGACAGGTAATTTGGGGCTACGAGCAGTACTTC.

V is TRBV27 and J is TRBJ1-2; no definite D call. The V end was cut by 5 bases, the J end by 5 bases, with 27 bases between. CDR3 length equals 18 residues. In germline, CDR1 is MNHEY, CDR2 SMNVEV (reference sequence). The CDR3 DNA sequence: TGTGCCAGCAGTCCCCAAACACACGCTAGGCCTCTGTTTTATGGCTACACCTTC. Translation gives CASSPQTHARPLFYGYTF.

The chain recombines TRBV9 with TRBJ2-1, with D possibly matching TRBD2 (6 bases). Germline V lookup: CDR1 SGDLS, CDR2 YYNGEE. V lost 0 bases and J lost 5, with 12 bases in between. The CDR3 is 15 residues long. DNA for the CDR3: TGTGCCAGCAGCGTAGAAGGCGGGGCTAACAATGAGCAGTTCTTC. As protein: CASSVEGGANNEQFF.

The rearrangement joins TRBV19 to TRBJ1-2; D not resolved. Germline V CDR1 and CDR2: LNHDA, SQIVND (reference sequence). The CDR3 extends over 15 amino acids. V was shortened by 3 bases and J by 3 bases, with 14 bases between the two germline ends. For the CDR3, the DNA is TGTGCCAGTAGTATGGTGCCAGTGGAATACTATGGCTACACCTTC. It codes for CASSMVPVEYYGYTF.

This chain connects TRBV6-9 to TRBJ2-3, with 12 nucleotides matching TRBD2. Germline V CDR1 and CDR2: MNHGY, SVAAGI. V was pared by 9 bases and J by 5 bases, with 18 bases of the junction left unmatched. This CDR3 has 18 residues. The CDR3 DNA follows: TGTGCCAGAAAGCCGGTGGCTAGCGGGAGGGCCCTCCGAGATACGCAGTATTTT. Residues: CARKPVASGRALRDTQYF.

This chain connects TRBV5-4 to TRBJ2-1; tentative D call: TRBD1 (6 bases). Trimming removed 4 bases at V and 3 bases at J, with 8 bases between. The CDR3 covers 13 residues. From germline, CDR1 is SGHNT and CDR2 YYREEE (reference sequence). The CDR3 is CASSRTDYNEQFF. The CDR3 DNA reads TGTGCCAGCAGCAGGACAGACTACAATGAGCAGTTCTTC.

The chain employs TRBV27 and TRBJ1-2; D is perhaps TRBD1 (5 bases). V was pared by 5 bases and J by 2 bases, with 15 bases between. The CDR3 consists of 15 residues. The germline V gene has CDR1 MNHEY and CDR2 SMNVEV (reference sequence). The DNA of the CDR3 is TGTGCCAGCAGTATCCTCGGGACCGCGAACTATGGCTACACCTTC. Translation: CASSILGTANYGYTF.

The J gene is TRBJ2-7, the V gene TRBV10-1; D possibly corresponds to TRBD1 (5 bases). V shed 4 bases and J shed 1 base, with 11 bases lying between them. CDR1 and CDR2 (germline): WNHNN, SYGVQD (reference sequence). The CDR3 covers 14 residues. CDR3 residues: CASSGAGKSYEQYF. The CDR3 DNA sequence: TGCGCCAGCAGTGGGGCAGGGAAATCCTACGAGCAGTACTTC.

V and J are TRBV29-1 and TRBJ1-2; tentatively, D is TRBD1 (5 bases). Germline V lookup: CDR1 SQVTM, CDR2 ANQGSEA. The CDR3 is made up of 15 amino acids. Deletions cut 5 bases from V and 1 base from J, with 17 bases between. As DNA, the CDR3 is TGCAGCGTTTCGACAGAGAGTGCCCTTAACTATGGCTACACCTTC. Residues: CSVSTESALNYGYTF.

This chain links TRBV9 with TRBJ2-7; D not resolved. V was clipped by 0 bases and J by 1 base, with 8 bases between them. The CDR3 is 14 residues long. Germline CDR1 is SGDLS and CDR2 is YYNGEE. The CDR3: CASSVGSRSYEQYF. For the CDR3, the DNA is TGTGCCAGCAGCGTAGGGAGCAGGTCCTACGAGCAGTACTTC.

This sequence joins TRBV7-9 and TRBJ2-1; TRBD2 agrees at 9 bases. The J segment lost 6 bases and the V segment lost 4 bases, leaving 10 bases of the junction unmatched. This CDR3 is 16 amino acids long. Germline CDR1 reads SEHNR; CDR2 reads FQNEAQ (reference sequence). The CDR3: CASSSIAGANSNEQFF. CDR3 DNA: TGTGCCAGCAGCTCAATAGCGGGGGCCAACTCCAATGAGCAGTTCTTC.